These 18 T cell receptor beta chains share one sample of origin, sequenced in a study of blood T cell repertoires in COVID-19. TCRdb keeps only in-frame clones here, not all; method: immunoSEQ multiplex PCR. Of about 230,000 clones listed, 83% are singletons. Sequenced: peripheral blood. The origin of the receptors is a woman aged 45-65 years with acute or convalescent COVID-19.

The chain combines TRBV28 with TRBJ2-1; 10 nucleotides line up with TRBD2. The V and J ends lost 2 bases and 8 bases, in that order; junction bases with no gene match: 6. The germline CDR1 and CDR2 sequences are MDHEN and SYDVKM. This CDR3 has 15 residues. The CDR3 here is CASSLGSGRLDEQFF. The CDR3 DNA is TGTGCCAGCAGTTTAGGTAGCGGGAGGTTGGATGAGCAGTTCTTC. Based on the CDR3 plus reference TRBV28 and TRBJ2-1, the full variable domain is DVKVTQSSRYLVKRTGEKVFLECVQDMDHENMFWYRQDPGLGLRLIYFSYDVKMKEKGDIPEGYSVSREKKERFSLILESASTNQTSMYLCASSLGSGRLDEQFFGPGTRLTVL.

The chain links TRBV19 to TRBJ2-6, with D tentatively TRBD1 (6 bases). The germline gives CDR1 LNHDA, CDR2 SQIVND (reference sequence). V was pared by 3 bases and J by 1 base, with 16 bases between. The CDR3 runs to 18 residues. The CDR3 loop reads CASSIDRLNPSGANVLTF. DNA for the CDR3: TGTGCCAGTAGTATCGACAGGCTAAACCCTTCTGGGGCCAACGTCCTGACTTTC.

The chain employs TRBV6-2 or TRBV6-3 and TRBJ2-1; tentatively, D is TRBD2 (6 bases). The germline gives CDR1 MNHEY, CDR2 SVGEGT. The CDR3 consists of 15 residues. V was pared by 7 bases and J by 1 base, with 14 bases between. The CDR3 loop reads CASTPWGVSYNEQFF. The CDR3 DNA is TGTGCCAGCACCCCCTGGGGGGTTTCCTACAATGAGCAGTTCTTC.

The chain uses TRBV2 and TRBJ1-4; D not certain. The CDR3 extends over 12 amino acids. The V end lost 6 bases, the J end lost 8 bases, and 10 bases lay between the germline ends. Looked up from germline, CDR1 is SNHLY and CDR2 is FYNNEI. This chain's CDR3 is CASRVRGEKLFF. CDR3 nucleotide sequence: TGTGCCAGCAGGGTCAGAGGGGAAAAACTGTTTTTT.

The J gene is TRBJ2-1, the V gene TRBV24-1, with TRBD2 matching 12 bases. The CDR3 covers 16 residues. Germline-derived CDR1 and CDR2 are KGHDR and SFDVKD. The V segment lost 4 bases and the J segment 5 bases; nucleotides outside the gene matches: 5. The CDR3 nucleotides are TGTGCCACCAGTGAGCTACGACTAGCGGGGGACAATGAGCAGTTCTTC. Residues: CATSELRLAGDNEQFF.

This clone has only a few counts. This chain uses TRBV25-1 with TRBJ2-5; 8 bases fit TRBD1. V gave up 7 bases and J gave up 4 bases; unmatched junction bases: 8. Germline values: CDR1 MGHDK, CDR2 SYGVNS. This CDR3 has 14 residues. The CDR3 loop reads CASTRPGGGETQYF. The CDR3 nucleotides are TGTGCCAGCACCCGGCCAGGGGGCGGAGAGACCCAGTACTTC.

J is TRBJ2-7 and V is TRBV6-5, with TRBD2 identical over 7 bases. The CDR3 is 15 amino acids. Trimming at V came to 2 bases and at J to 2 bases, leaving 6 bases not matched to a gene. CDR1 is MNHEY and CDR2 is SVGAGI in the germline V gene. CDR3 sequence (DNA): TGTGCCAGCAGTTACCGTGGGAGGGGTCCCTACGAGCAGTACTTC. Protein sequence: CASSYRGRGPYEQYF.

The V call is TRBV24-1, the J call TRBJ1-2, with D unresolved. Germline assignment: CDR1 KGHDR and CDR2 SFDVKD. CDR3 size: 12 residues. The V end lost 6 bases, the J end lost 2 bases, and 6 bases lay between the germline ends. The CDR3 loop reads CATSTGNYGYTF. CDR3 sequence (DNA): TGTGCCACCAGTACCGGGAACTATGGCTACACCTTC.

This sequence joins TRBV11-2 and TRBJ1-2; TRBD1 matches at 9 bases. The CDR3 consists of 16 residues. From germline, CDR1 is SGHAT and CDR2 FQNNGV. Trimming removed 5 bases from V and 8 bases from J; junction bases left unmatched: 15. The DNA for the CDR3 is TGTGCCAGCAGCCGTGCGCCAACAGGGGGCTCTTTGGGCTACACCTTC. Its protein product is CASSRAPTGGSLGYTF.

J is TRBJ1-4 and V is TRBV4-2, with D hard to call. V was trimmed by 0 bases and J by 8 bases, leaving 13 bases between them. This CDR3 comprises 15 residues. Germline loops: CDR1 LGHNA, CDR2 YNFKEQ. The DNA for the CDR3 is TGTGCCAGCAGCCAAGATTCCCAGGATGGGGAAAAACTGTTTTTT. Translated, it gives CASSQDSQDGEKLFF.

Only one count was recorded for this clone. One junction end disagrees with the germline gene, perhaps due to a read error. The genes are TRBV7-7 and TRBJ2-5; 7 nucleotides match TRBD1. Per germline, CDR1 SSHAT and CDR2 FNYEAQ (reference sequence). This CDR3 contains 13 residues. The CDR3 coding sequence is TGTGCTAGCAGCCGGGACAGCCAAGAGACCCAGTACTTC. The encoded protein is CASSRDSQETQYF.

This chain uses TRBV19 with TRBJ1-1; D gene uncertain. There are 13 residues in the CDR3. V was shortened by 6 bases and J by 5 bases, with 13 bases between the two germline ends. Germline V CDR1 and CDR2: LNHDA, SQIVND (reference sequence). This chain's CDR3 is CASSTRAGTEAFF. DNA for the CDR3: TGTGCCAGTAGCACTAGGGCGGGTACTGAAGCTTTCTTT.

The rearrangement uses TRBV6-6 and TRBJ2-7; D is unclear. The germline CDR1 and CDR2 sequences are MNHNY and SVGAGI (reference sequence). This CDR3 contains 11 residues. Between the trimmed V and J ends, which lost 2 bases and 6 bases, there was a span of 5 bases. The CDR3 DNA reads TGTGCCAGCAGTTACCTCGGCGAGCAGTACTTC. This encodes CASSYLGEQYF.

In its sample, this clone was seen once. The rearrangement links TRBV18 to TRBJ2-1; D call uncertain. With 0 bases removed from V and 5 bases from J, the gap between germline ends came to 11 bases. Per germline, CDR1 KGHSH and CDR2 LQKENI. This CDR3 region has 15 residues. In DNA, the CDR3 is TGTGCCAGCTCACCACCCTCCTCACTTAACAATGAGCAGTTCTTC. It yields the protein CASSPPSSLNNEQFF.

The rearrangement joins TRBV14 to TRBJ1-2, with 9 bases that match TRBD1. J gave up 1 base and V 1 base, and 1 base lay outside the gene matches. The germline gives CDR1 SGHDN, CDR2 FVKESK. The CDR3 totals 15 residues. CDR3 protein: CASSQVTGGNYGYTF. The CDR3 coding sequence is TGTGCCAGCAGCCAAGTGACAGGGGGTAACTATGGCTACACCTTC. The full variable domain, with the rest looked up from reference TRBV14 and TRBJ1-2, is EAGVTQFPSHSVIEKGQTVTLRCDPISGHDNLYWYRRVMGKEIKFLLHFVKESKQDESGMPNNRFLAERTGGTYSTLKVQPAELEDSGVYFCASSQVTGGNYGYTFGSGTRLTVV.

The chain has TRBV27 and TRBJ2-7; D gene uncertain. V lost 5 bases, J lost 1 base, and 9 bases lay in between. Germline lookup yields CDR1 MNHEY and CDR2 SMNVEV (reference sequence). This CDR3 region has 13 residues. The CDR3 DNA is TGTGCCAGCAGTGTCGTCCAGTCCTACGAGCAGTACTTC. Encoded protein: CASSVVQSYEQYF.

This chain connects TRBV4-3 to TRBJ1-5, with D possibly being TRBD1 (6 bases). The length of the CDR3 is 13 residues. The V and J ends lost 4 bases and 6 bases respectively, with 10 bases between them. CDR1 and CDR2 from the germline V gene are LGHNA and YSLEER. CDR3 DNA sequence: TGCGCCAGCAGCCTTGAACAGGGTCAGCCCCAGCATTTT. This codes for CASSLEQGQPQHF.

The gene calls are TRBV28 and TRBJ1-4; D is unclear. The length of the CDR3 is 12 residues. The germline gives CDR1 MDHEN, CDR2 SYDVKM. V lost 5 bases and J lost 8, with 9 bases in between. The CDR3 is CASSPSREKLFF. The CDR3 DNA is TGTGCCAGCAGTCCCTCACGGGAAAAACTGTTTTTT.